Given below is one T cell receptor beta chain in context. Its target is not known. The sample originates from a study of CD8 T cells in ankylosing spondylitis. TCRdb called the 5' RACE reads again in MiXCR, with one record for every CDR3 protein. The data contain about 330,000 distinct CDR3 sequences, 7.5% to 9% of them singletons. Findings and caveats of the study: Characteristic, it appeared, of ankylosing spondylitis blood was a TCR beta motif of roughly 8 highly homologous variants. Those disease-linked clones were CD8+; they were also relatively rare in peripheral blood.

This CDR3 has 14 residues. Germline CDR1 is ENHRY and CDR2 is SYGVKD. Trimming removed 3 bases from V and 8 bases from J, with 15 bases in between. The chain is built from TRBV10-3 and TRBJ2-3; D is possibly TRBD2 (6 bases). The sequenced material came from blood, either unsorted or a sorted T cell fraction (not recorded which). The sequence was obtained from a male donor with ankylosing spondylitis. The CDR3 protein is CAISDELDGGTQYF. DNA for the CDR3: TGTGCCATCAGTGATGAACTAGACGGGGGTACGCAGTATTTT.